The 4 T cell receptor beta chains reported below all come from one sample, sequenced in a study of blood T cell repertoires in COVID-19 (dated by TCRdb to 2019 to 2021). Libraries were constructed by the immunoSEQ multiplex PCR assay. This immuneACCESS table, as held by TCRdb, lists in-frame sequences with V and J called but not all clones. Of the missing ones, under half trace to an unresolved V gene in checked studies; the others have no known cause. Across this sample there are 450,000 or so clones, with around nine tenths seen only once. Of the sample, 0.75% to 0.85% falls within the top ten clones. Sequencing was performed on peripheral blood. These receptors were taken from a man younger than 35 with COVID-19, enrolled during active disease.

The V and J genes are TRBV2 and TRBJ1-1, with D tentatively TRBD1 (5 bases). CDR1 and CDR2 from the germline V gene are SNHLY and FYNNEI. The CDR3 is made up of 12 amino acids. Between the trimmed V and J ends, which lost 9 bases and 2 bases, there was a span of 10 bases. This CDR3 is CARSRENTEAFF. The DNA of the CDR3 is TGTGCCAGGAGCAGGGAAAACACTGAAGCTTTCTTT.

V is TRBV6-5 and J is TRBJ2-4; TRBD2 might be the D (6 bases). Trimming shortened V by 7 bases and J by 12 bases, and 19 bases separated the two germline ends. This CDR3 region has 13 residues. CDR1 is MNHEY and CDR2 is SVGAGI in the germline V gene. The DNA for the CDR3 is TGTGCCAGCATCACGGGGGTCCCGGGCAGTCAGTACTTC. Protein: CASITGVPGSQYF.

CDR3 DNA sequence: TGTGCCAGCAGCCACGCGGACAGAGACTACGAGCAGTACTTC. Residues: CASSHADRDYEQYF. The V call is TRBV11-2, the J call TRBJ2-7, with D maybe TRBD1 (6 bases). The CDR3 has 14 residues. Germline CDR1 SGHAT, CDR2 FQNNGV. Trimming left V 5 bases short and J 3 bases short, with 14 bases between.

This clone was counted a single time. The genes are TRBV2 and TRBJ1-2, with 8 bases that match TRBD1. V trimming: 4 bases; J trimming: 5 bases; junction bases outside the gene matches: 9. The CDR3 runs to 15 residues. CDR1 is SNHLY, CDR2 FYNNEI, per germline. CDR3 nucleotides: TGTGCCAGCAGTGTCAACAGGGGGGGGATGTATGGCTACACCTTC. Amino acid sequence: CASSVNRGGMYGYTF.